The T cell receptor (beta chain) under discussion was sequenced for a study of CXCR3-negative and CXCR3-positive naive CD8 T cells. Whole-study findings and limits: Hydrophobicity of TRB CDR3s was greater in CXCR3-positive naive cells than in CXCR3-negative naive cells.

Libraries were UMI-labeled 5' RACE TRB cDNA. One entry per CDR3 protein, without DNA, is what TCRdb gives after re-calling the 5' RACE reads. The sample has 84,000 or so distinct CDR3 sequences; the top ten hold approximately 0.67%. Germline CDR1 MDHEN, CDR2 SYDVKM. The CDR3 is 17 amino acids. In regard to this clonotype: Antigen specificity is unknown.

V is TRBV28 and J is TRBJ2-6; TCRdb selects TRBD1, and the lack of DNA leaves this call unchecked. Sequences were obtained from naive CXCR3+ CD8+ T cells from blood. Sample subset: CD45RO-CCR7+CD27+CD95- naive CD8+ T cells expressing CXCR3 (TNR3+). This clonotype was obtained from a human donor in good health. Some clones in this sample may be carry-over from other donors' samples. The CDR3 loop reads CASSLRGALSGANVLTF.